These 32 T cell receptor beta chains came from one sample sequenced in a study of beta chain features in type 1 diabetes. Study-wide findings and caveats: TCRB CDR3s were moderately but significantly shorter in Type 1 diabetes patients in all four CD4+ subsets.

The antigens of these receptors remain unknown. The entirety of the isolated RNA underwent reverse transcription, so expressed TCRB transcripts were sequenced. Some clones are missing from TCRdb's copy, which holds only in-frame ones; the method was immunoSEQ multiplex PCR. The sample yields around 600,000 clones, over 10% seen once. Sequencing was done on a sample of naive CD4+ T cells from blood. The receptors here all came from a man aged 30-40 years with type 1 diabetes.

The CDR3 DNA reads as TGTGCCAGCTCCCCCTCGGGACTAAGCACAGATACGCAGTATTTT. Translated: CASSPSGLSTDTQYF. This sequence joins TRBV18 and TRBJ2-3; TRBD2 aligns across 7 bases. Germline values: CDR1 KGHSH, CDR2 LQKENI. V was pared by 6 bases and J by 0 bases, with 6 bases of the junction left unmatched. The CDR3 length is 15 residues.

This clone was observed a handful of times. The V call is TRBV29-1, the J call TRBJ2-1; 13 bases match TRBD2. The germline CDR1 and CDR2 sequences are SQVTM and ANQGSEA. The trim removed 0 bases at V and 5 bases at J, leaving 13 bases unmatched. This CDR3 comprises 19 residues. The CDR3 sequence: CSVEDHVGGTSGTNNEQFF. CDR3 sequence (DNA): TGCAGCGTTGAAGATCATGTGGGGGGGACTAGCGGGACTAACAATGAGCAGTTCTTC.

This clone was seen more than once but under ten times. V usage is TRBV9 and J usage is TRBJ2-5; either TRBD1 or TRBD2 may fit D (5 bases each). Trimming stripped 4 bases from V and 1 base from J, with 11 bases between. This CDR3 region has 14 residues. In germline, CDR1 is SGDLS, CDR2 YYNGEE. CDR3 protein: CASSFGTVQETQYF. For the CDR3, the DNA is TGTGCCAGCAGCTTCGGGACGGTCCAAGAGACCCAGTACTTC.

This clone was recorded a few times. The chain carries TRBV15 and TRBJ2-1; TRBD2 agrees at 7 bases. The trim removed 6 bases at V and 0 bases at J, leaving 2 bases unmatched. CDR1 and CDR2 (germline): LNHNV, YYDKDF (reference sequence). CDR3 length: 14 amino acids. The CDR3 DNA sequence: TGTGCCACCAGTCCGGGGGGCTCCTACAATGAGCAGTTCTTC. Translation gives CATSPGGSYNEQFF. Based on the CDR3 plus reference TRBV15 and TRBJ2-1, the full variable domain is DAMVIQNPRYQVTQFGKPVTLSCSQTLNHNVMYWYQQKSSQAPKLLFHYYDKDFNNEADTPDNFQSRRPNTSFCFLDIRSPGLGDTAMYLCATSPGGSYNEQFFGPGTRLTVL.

This clone appeared a few times. This chain connects TRBV10-3 to TRBJ2-7; D might be TRBD1 (5 bases). Germline CDR1 ENHRY, CDR2 SYGVKD. This CDR3 comprises 16 residues. With 0 bases removed from V and 9 bases from J, the gap between germline ends came to 21 bases. CDR3 DNA sequence: TGTGCCATCAGTGAGTCAGTGGGCAGGGAACGAACGTGGCAGTACTTC. Translating it yields CAISESVGRERTWQYF.

V and J are TRBV30 and TRBJ2-2; D ambiguous. Trimming took 0 bases from V and 7 from J, leaving 6 bases between them. This CDR3 is built from 12 residues. Germline V gives CDR1 GTSNPN, CDR2 SVGIG (reference sequence). CDR3 sequence (DNA): TGTGCCTGGAGTGTAGTTGGCGGGGAGCTGTTTTTT. This encodes CAWSVVGGELFF.

The chain combines TRBV29-1 with TRBJ1-3; 7 positions match TRBD1. The CDR3 contains 16 residues. The trim removed 0 bases at V and 0 bases at J, leaving 5 bases unmatched. Per the germline V gene, CDR1 is SQVTM and CDR2 is ANQGSEA. The CDR3 loop reads CSVEDRTGHSGNTIYF. The CDR3 bases are TGCAGCGTTGAAGATAGGACAGGCCACTCTGGAAACACCATATATTTT.

The table lists this clone with a few counts. This chain links TRBV7-2 with TRBJ2-7; 7 positions agree with TRBD1. With 4 bases clipped from V and 4 bases from J, the junction kept 10 bases outside the gene matches. From germline, CDR1 is SGHTA and CDR2 FQGNSA. The CDR3 has 15 residues. This CDR3 reads CASSSRQGPGYEQYF. The CDR3 nucleotides read TGTGCCAGCAGCTCCCGACAGGGCCCTGGGTACGAGCAGTACTTC.

V is TRBV5-1 and J is TRBJ2-1; TRBD2 matches at 8 bases. This CDR3 spans 15 amino acids. Germline CDR1 and CDR2: SGHRS and YFSETQ. V shed 3 bases and J 2 bases; nucleotides not matched to a gene: 4. For the CDR3, the DNA is TGCGCCAGCAGCTCCAGAGCGGGGGCCTACAATGAGCAGTTCTTC. It encodes CASSSRAGAYNEQFF.

This clone was observed a few times. The chain carries TRBV2 and TRBJ1-5; the match to TRBD1 covers 7 bases. Unmatched junction bases numbered 2, after V lost 8 bases and J lost 1 base. CDR1 is SNHLY and CDR2 is FYNNEI in the germline V gene. The CDR3 covers 13 residues. The CDR3 region has the DNA TGTGCCAGCGGGACAGAGAGCAATCAGCCCCAGCATTTT. It yields the protein CASGTESNQPQHF.

This clone was detected a few times. The chain carries TRBV6-5 and TRBJ2-3; D is perhaps TRBD2 (6 bases). The CDR3 runs 15 residues. Trimming cost V 4 bases and J 0 bases, with 11 bases left between them. Per germline, CDR1 MNHEY and CDR2 SVGAGI. For the CDR3, the DNA is TGTGCCAGCAGTTTCTTCGGGGGTAGCACAGATACGCAGTATTTT. Translation: CASSFFGGSTDTQYF.

Regarding this clone: This specimen includes other DNA sequences encoding the same CDR3. The J gene is TRBJ1-6, the V gene TRBV2, with TRBD1 as a possible D gene (5 bases). Trimming pared 3 bases from V and 7 bases from J, leaving 10 bases between. Per germline, CDR1 SNHLY and CDR2 FYNNEI. This CDR3 spans 14 amino acids. The CDR3 bases are TGTGCCAGCAGTGACAGGGTTTACAATTCACCCCTCCACTTT. Protein: CASSDRVYNSPLHF.

The rearrangement uses TRBV4-3 and TRBJ2-7; D may be TRBD1 (5 bases). Germline V gene lookup returns CDR1 LGHNA and CDR2 YSLEER. Deletions cut 0 bases from V and 2 bases from J, with 17 bases between. The CDR3 runs 17 residues. Here the CDR3 reads CASSQEGAGRRPYEQYF. The CDR3 DNA sequence: TGCGCCAGCAGCCAAGAAGGGGCAGGCCGGCGTCCCTACGAGCAGTACTTC.

This clone appeared a few times. The gene calls are TRBV7-2 and TRBJ1-2, with D perhaps TRBD1 (6 bases). From germline, CDR1 is SGHTA and CDR2 FQGNSA. V was shortened by 5 bases and J by 4 bases, with 20 bases between the two germline ends. The CDR3 runs to 16 residues. CDR3 residues: CASSATGTEYSYGYTF. Written as DNA, the CDR3 is TGTGCCAGCAGCGCGACAGGAACTGAGTACAGCTATGGCTACACCTTC.

This clone was detected a few times. The chain employs TRBV2 and TRBJ1-1; TRBD1 matches 7 bases. Germline-derived CDR1 and CDR2 are SNHLY and FYNNEI. The CDR3 spans 15 residues. V gave up 6 bases and J gave up 0 bases; unmatched junction bases: 7. DNA for the CDR3: TGTGCCAGCAGGGGGAAGACAGGGCTGAACACTGAAGCTTTCTTT. Residues: CASRGKTGLNTEAFF.

In its sample, this clone was seen a few times. The V gene is TRBV4-1, the J gene TRBJ1-2; D perhaps matches TRBD1 (5 bases). Germline V CDR1 and CDR2: MGHRA, YSYEKL. This CDR3 comprises 15 residues. Trimming took off 4 bases at V and 4 bases at J, with 16 bases between the two ends. CDR3 coding DNA: TGCGCCAGCAGCCTGGGGGGAGAAGGTCCCTATGGCTACACCTTC. Translated, it gives CASSLGGEGPYGYTF.

The table lists this clone with a few counts. The rearrangement uses TRBV6-5 and TRBJ2-7, with TRBD1 identical over 9 bases. Germline V CDR1 and CDR2: MNHEY, SVGAGI. The V segment lost 5 bases and the J segment 5 bases; nucleotides outside the gene matches: 10. This CDR3 is built from 15 residues. In DNA form, the CDR3 reads TGTGCCAGCAGTCGGTCGGGACAGGGAGTCCACGAGCAGTACTTC. Residues: CASSRSGQGVHEQYF.

There are a few counts of this clone. The rearrangement uses TRBV11-3 and TRBJ2-3; D perhaps matches TRBD1 (5 bases). This CDR3 region has 15 residues. Germline V CDR1 and CDR2: SGHNT, YENEEA. V was pared by 4 bases and J by 0 bases, with 11 bases between. The DNA of the CDR3 is TGTGCCAGCAGCTCCCCTGGGGCTAGCACAGATACGCAGTATTTT. This sequence encodes CASSSPGASTDTQYF.

Many counts were recorded for this clone. The chain is built from TRBV7-8 and TRBJ1-2; D is uncertain. This CDR3 has 18 amino acids. The V gene's germline CDR1 is SGHVS and CDR2 FQNEAQ. V gave up 4 bases and J gave up 4 bases, with 25 bases separating them. CDR3 DNA: TGTGCCAGCAGCTCAAACTATTATACACCGACTGGGAGCTATGGCTACACCTTC. Translation: CASSSNYYTPTGSYGYTF.

The rearrangement joins TRBV11-1 to TRBJ2-2, with D possibly TRBD1 on 6 matching bases. The CDR3 runs to 17 residues. V dropped 0 bases and J dropped 5 bases, with 16 bases sitting between them. The germline V gene encodes CDR1 SGHAT and CDR2 FQDESV (reference sequence). CDR3 amino acids: CASSLARGMVLTGELFF. DNA for the CDR3: TGTGCCAGCAGCTTAGCCAGGGGAATGGTGTTAACCGGGGAGCTGTTTTTT.

This clone occurred a few times. This chain joins TRBV28 and TRBJ2-4; the match to TRBD2 covers 13 bases. V was pared by 7 bases and J by 8 bases, with 5 bases of the junction left unmatched. The CDR3 has 14 residues. The germline CDR1 and CDR2 sequences are MDHEN and SYDVKM. Here the CDR3 reads CASNLLAGGDIQYF. In nucleotides, the CDR3 is TGTGCCAGCAATCTACTAGCGGGAGGGGACATTCAGTACTTC.

The chain joins TRBV6-1 to TRBJ2-1; D not resolved. The CDR3 extends over 14 amino acids. The V and J ends lost 2 bases and 4 bases respectively, with 9 bases between them. From germline, CDR1 is MNHNS and CDR2 SASEGT. Here the CDR3 DNA reads TGTGCCAGCAGTGAAACGACACTGTACAATGAGCAGTTCTTC. Protein product: CASSETTLYNEQFF.

The chain employs TRBV27 and TRBJ1-2; D possibly corresponds to TRBD1 (5 bases). This CDR3 spans 15 amino acids. V was cut by 6 bases and J by 5 bases, with 19 bases left in between. The V gene's germline CDR1 is MNHEY and CDR2 SMNVEV (reference sequence). In nucleotides, the CDR3 is TGTGCCAGCAGGGCCGGTTGGGGGGAGGGATATGGCTACACCTTC. Encoded protein: CASRAGWGEGYGYTF.

In its sample, this clone was seen a few times. This chain connects TRBV5-1 to TRBJ2-5, with 10 bases aligning to TRBD1. Germline V gene sequence: CDR1 SGHRS, CDR2 YFSETQ. This CDR3 is built from 16 residues. The junction had 9 bases not matched to a gene; V was cut back by 2 bases and J by 5 bases. Here the CDR3 reads CASSFSGTGEWETQYF. Here the CDR3 DNA reads TGCGCCAGCAGCTTCTCCGGGACAGGGGAGTGGGAGACCCAGTACTTC.

The table lists this clone with a few counts. The chain employs TRBV7-2 and TRBJ2-1; D may correspond to TRBD1 or TRBD2 (5 bases each). Trimming took 11 bases from V and 4 from J, leaving 15 bases between them. Germline-derived CDR1 and CDR2 are SGHTA and FQGNSA. CDR3 length: 13 amino acids. The CDR3 DNA reads TGTGCCTGCCGGGACGGACGATACAATGAGCAGTTCTTC. It encodes CACRDGRYNEQFF. Variable domain in full (rest from reference TRBV7-2 and TRBJ2-1): GAGVSQSPSNKVTEKGKDVELRCDPISGHTALYWYRQSLGQGLEFLIYFQGNSAPDKSGLPSDRFSAERTGGSVSTLTIQRTQQEDSAVYLCACRDGRYNEQFFGPGTRLTVL.

V usage is TRBV2 and J usage is TRBJ2-2, with D possibly TRBD1 on 5 matching bases. The length of the CDR3 is 13 residues. V was shortened by 7 bases and J by 4 bases, with 10 bases between the two germline ends. Germline V lookup: CDR1 SNHLY, CDR2 FYNNEI. CDR3 loop: CASKQGVTGELFF. The DNA of the CDR3 is TGTGCCAGCAAGCAAGGGGTCACCGGGGAGCTGTTTTTT.

The rearrangement joins TRBV6-5 to TRBJ2-7, with TRBD1 matching 8 bases. From germline, CDR1 is MNHEY and CDR2 SVGAGI. J gave up 2 bases and V 5 bases, and 8 bases lay outside the gene matches. The CDR3 spans 15 residues. The CDR3 sequence is CASSTTGEGTYEQYF. The CDR3 DNA reads as TGTGCCAGCAGTACGACAGGGGAAGGCACCTACGAGCAGTACTTC.

This chain connects TRBV10-3 to TRBJ2-7, with D possibly being TRBD1 (5 bases). CDR1 and CDR2 from the germline V gene are ENHRY and SYGVKD. Trimming removed 11 bases at V and 5 bases at J, with 19 bases between. The CDR3 spans 13 residues. This CDR3 reads CAAHASGADEQYF. CDR3 DNA: TGTGCCGCCCATGCTTCTGGGGCGGACGAGCAGTACTTC.

V gene TRBV2 combines with J gene TRBJ2-3, with 9 bases that match TRBD1. Germline V gives CDR1 SNHLY, CDR2 FYNNEI. V trimming: 3 bases; J trimming: 4 bases; junction bases outside the gene matches: 5. This CDR3 is built from 15 residues. The CDR3 DNA reads as TGTGCCAGCAGTGACGAAACAGGGGGCCCAGATACGCAGTATTTT. Protein sequence: CASSDETGGPDTQYF.

There are a few counts of this clone. J is TRBJ2-1 and V is TRBV5-4, with TRBD1 matching 7 bases. The CDR3 loop spans 16 amino acids. The ends lost 4 bases at V and 7 bases at J; junction bases unmatched: 14. Germline CDR1 SGHNT, CDR2 YYREEE (reference sequence). This chain's CDR3 is CASSPSTTDRANEQFF. For the CDR3, the DNA is TGTGCCAGCAGCCCCTCAACCACCGACAGGGCGAATGAGCAGTTCTTC.

The chain employs TRBV14 and TRBJ2-3; the D is unclear. V lost 0 bases and J lost 5, with 3 bases in between. The CDR3 is 12 amino acids. Germline lookup yields CDR1 SGHDN and CDR2 FVKESK. CDR3 DNA sequence: TGTGCCAGCAGCCAAGATATAGATACGCAGTATTTT. This codes for CASSQDIDTQYF. Full variable domain (remainder filled in from reference TRBV14 and TRBJ2-3): EAGVTQFPSHSVIEKGQTVTLRCDPISGHDNLYWYRRVMGKEIKFLLHFVKESKQDESGMPNNRFLAERTGGTYSTLKVQPAELEDSGVYFCASSQDIDTQYFGPGTRLTVL.

The J gene is TRBJ2-2, the V gene TRBV5-1; 7 nucleotides align to TRBD1. Unmatched junction bases numbered 8, after V lost 4 bases and J lost 2 bases. Germline V gene sequence: CDR1 SGHRS, CDR2 YFSETQ. The CDR3 is made up of 16 amino acids. CDR3 coding DNA: TGCGCCAGCAGCCCCATAACAGGGGTTAACACCGGGGAGCTGTTTTTT. Encoded protein: CASSPITGVNTGELFF.